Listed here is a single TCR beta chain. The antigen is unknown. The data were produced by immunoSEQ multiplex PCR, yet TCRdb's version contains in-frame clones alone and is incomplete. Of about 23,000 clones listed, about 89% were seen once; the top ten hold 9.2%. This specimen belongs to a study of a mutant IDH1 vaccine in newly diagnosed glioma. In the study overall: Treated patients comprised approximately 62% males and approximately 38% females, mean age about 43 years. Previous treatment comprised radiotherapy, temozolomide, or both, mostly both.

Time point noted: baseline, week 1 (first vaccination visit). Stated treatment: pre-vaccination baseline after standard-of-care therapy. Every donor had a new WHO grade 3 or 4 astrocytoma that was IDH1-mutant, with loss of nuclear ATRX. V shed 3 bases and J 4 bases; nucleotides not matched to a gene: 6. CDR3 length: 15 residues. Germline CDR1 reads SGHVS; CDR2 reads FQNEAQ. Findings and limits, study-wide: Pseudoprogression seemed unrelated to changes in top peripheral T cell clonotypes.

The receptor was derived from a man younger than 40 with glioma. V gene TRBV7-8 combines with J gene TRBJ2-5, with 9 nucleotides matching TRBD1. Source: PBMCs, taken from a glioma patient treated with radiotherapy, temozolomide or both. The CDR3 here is CASSFTPGQGETQYF. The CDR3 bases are TGTGCCAGCAGCTTCACCCCGGGACAGGGAGAGACCCAGTACTTC.